Listed below are T cell receptor beta chains from one sample, sequenced in a study of cytomegalovirus exposure and HLA in healthy donors. Only in-frame clones appear in the TCRdb table, and some are missing; sequencing was by immunoSEQ multiplex PCR. Here the sample spans about 150,000 clones, roughly 82% being singletons. Material for sequencing was PBMCs. Every receptor here comes from a male donor in good health and CMV-seronegative. The CDR3 runs from the conserved cysteine through the conserved F or W. D genes are given only for firm matches. Size is stated for part of the rows, as once, few or many counts, or as a class when the clone is expanded.

j_call d_call v_call clone_size cdr3_nt cdr3_aa
TRBJ2-5 TRBD2 TRBV4-2 few TGTGCCAGCAGCCAAGAGCCGGGAGGAGTCGAGACCCAGTACTTC CASSQEPGGVETQYF
TRBJ2-7 - TRBV5-4 - TGTGCCAGCAGCTTGGCACAACAAGACTACGAGCAGTACTTC CASSLAQQDYEQYF
TRBJ1-1 - TRBV5-4 - TGTGCCAGCAGCTTAGCGTTGGACAGTAACACTGAAGCTTTCTTT CASSLALDSNTEAFF
TRBJ2-7 - TRBV15 - TGTGCCACCAGCAGCCAGGAAGGTTCCTACGAGCAGTACTTC CATSSQEGSYEQYF
TRBJ2-2 - TRBV7-6 - TGTGCCAGCAGTAGAGACTTCAACACCGGGGAGCTGTTTTTT CASSRDFNTGELFF
TRBJ2-2 TRBD2 TRBV7-2 - TGTGCCAGCAGCCCCCCGGGGGGATCCTACACCGGGGAGCTGTTTTTT CASSPPGGSYTGELFF
TRBJ2-3 - TRBV27 - TGTGCCAGCAGTCCCCTAACCACAGCTCCTCGAACTCGTAGCACAGATACGCAGTATTTT CASSPLTTAPRTRSTDTQYF
TRBJ2-2 - TRBV30 - TGTGCCTGGAGTGTAATAACCGGGGAGCTGTTTTTT CAWSVITGELFF
TRBJ2-7 - TRBV25-1 - TGTGCCAGCAGTGAATCTGCGGCAGTCTACGAGCAGTACTTC CASSESAAVYEQYF
TRBJ1-2 - TRBV21-1 - TGTGCCAGCAGCAAGCGACCGGACAGGGGTGGCGCAGAGATACCCCCGCGGAGCTATGGCTACACCTTC CASSKRPDRGGAEIPPRSYGYTF
TRBJ1-3 - TRBV9 - TGTGCCAGCAGCGTAGGGACATCTGGAAACACCATATATTTT CASSVGTSGNTIYF
TRBJ2-7 - TRBV2 - TGTGCCAGCAGCAGGATAGTCTACGAGCAGTACTTC CASSRIVYEQYF
TRBJ1-1 - TRBV2 few TGTGCCACCGCGGGGGTCATGAACACTGAAGCTTTCTTT CATAGVMNTEAFF
TRBJ2-7 TRBD1 TRBV5-1 - TGCGCCAGCAGTCTAACAGGGGGCCCCGAGCAGTACTTC CASSLTGGPEQYF
TRBJ2-7 TRBD1 TRBV11-2 - TGTGCCAGCAGCCCCGGACAGGGTGGAACGTACGAGCAGTACTTC CASSPGQGGTYEQYF
TRBJ1-5 - TRBV27 - TGTGCCAGCAGTTTTTTATATCAGCCCCAGCATTTT CASSFLYQPQHF
TRBJ1-1 - TRBV5-1 - TGCGCCAGCAGCTCCGAATATGGGACTGTGAACTCTGAAGCTTTCTTT CASSSEYGTVNSEAFF
TRBJ2-1 TRBD2 TRBV7-9 - TGTGCCAGCAGCTCTGGACTAGCGGGACTCTCCTACAATGAGCAGTTCTTC CASSSGLAGLSYNEQFF
TRBJ2-7 - TRBV27 - TGTGCCAGCAGCCACGGAGTTGAATCCTACGAGCAGTACTTC CASSHGVESYEQYF
TRBJ2-7 TRBD2 TRBV7-2 - TGTGCCAGCAGCTCGTACCACGGTAGCGGGTGGGACGAGCAGTACTTC CASSSYHGSGWDEQYF
TRBJ2-7 - TRBV7-3 - TGTGCCAGCAGCTTAACCAGCAGGAACGAGCAGTACTTC CASSLTSRNEQYF
TRBJ2-7 - TRBV4-1 - TGCGCCAGCAGCCCTATCGAGGGTCCCTACGAGCAGTACTTC CASSPIEGPYEQYF
TRBJ2-3 TRBD2 TRBV29-1 - TGCAGCGTGAACCCTAGCGGTTCTAGCACAGATACGCAGTATTTT CSVNPSGSSTDTQYF
TRBJ2-7 - TRBV27 few TGTGCCATTTTTTTCAAGGAGAAGACGGCATACGAGCAGTACTTC CAIFFKEKTAYEQYF
TRBJ1-2 TRBD1 TRBV11-2 - TGTGCCAGCAGCCCCCGGGTGGCTTACAGGGGCGGCTATGGCTACACCTTC CASSPRVAYRGGYGYTF
TRBJ1-1 - TRBV11-1 - TGTGCCAGCAGCACAAGCGGGGCCTCCCGGGGGACTGAAGCTTTCTTT CASSTSGASRGTEAFF
TRBJ2-6 TRBD1 TRBV18 - TGTGCCAGCTCTCCCGGGACAGGGAGGTCTGGGGCCAACGTCCTGACTTTC CASSPGTGRSGANVLTF
TRBJ1-2 - TRBV25-1 - TGTGCCAGCAGTGAAGACAGCCTCCTTTATGGCTACACCTTC CASSEDSLLYGYTF
TRBJ2-1 TRBD2 TRBV10-3 - TGTGCCATCGCCGGCGCGGGGGGGGCTAACAATGAGCAGTTCTTC CAIAGAGGANNEQFF
TRBJ1-1 - TRBV4-1 few TGCGCCAGCAGCCCGCGGGAGAGGAACACTGAAGCTTTCTTT CASSPRERNTEAFF
TRBJ2-7 - TRBV7-9 - TGTTCCAGCAGCTTAGCACTCGGCAGGGTGAGGGAGCAGTACTTC CSSSLALGRVREQYF